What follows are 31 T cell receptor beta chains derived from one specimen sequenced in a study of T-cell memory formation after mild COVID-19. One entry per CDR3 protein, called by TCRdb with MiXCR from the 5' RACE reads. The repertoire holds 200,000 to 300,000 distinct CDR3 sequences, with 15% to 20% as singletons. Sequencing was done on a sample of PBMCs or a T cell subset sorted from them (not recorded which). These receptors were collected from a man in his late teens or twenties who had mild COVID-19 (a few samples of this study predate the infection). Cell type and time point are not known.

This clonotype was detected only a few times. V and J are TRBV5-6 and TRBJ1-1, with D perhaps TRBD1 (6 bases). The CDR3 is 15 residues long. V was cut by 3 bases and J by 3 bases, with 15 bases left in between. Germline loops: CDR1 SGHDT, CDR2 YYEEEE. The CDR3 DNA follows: TGTGCCAGCAGCTATTACAGGGAGCGTGACACTGAAGCTTTCTTT. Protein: CASSYYRERDTEAFF.

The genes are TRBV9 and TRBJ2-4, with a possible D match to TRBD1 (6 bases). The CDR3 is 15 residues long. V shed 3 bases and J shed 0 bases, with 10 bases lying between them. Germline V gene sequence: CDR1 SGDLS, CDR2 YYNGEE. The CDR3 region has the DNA TGTGCCAGCAGCGCAGGGGTTTTAGCCAAAAACATTCAGTACTTC. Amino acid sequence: CASSAGVLAKNIQYF.

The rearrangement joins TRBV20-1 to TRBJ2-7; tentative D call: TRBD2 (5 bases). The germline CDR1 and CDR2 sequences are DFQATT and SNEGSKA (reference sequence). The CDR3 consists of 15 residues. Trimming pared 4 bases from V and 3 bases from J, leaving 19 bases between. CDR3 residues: CSATPGYLGSYEQYF. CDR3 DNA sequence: TGCAGTGCTACTCCCGGGTACCTGGGGAGCTACGAGCAGTACTTC.

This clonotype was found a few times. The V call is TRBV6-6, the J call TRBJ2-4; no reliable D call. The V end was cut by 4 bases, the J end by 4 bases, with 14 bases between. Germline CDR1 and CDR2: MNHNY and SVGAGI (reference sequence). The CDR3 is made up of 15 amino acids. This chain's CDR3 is CASSSGTLFKNIQYF. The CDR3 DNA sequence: TGTGCCAGCAGTTCGGGCACATTATTTAAAAACATTCAGTACTTC.

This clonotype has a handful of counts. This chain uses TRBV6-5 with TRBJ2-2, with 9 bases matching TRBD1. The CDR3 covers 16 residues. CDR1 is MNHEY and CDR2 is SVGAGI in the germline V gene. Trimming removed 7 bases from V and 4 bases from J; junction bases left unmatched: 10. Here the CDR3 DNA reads TGTGCCAGCACCCGACCGGGGACAGGGATCACCGGGGAGCTGTTTTTT. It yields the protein CASTRPGTGITGELFF.

The CDR3 region has the DNA TGTGCCAGCAGCCATGCGGCTACGAACACCGGGGAGCTGTTTTTT. Translation gives CASSHAATNTGELFF. The chain uses TRBV14 and TRBJ2-2; D ambiguous. V shed 3 bases and J shed 0 bases, with 8 bases lying between them. Germline V gives CDR1 SGHDN, CDR2 FVKESK. The CDR3 is 15 amino acids.

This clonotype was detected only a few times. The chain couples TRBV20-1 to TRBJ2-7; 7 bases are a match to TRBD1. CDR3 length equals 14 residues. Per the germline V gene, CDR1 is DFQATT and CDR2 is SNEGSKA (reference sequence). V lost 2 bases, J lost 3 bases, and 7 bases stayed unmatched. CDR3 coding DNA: TGCAGTGCTAGACCTCCCACAGGGGTCTACGAGCAGTACGTC. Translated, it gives CSARPPTGVYEQYV.

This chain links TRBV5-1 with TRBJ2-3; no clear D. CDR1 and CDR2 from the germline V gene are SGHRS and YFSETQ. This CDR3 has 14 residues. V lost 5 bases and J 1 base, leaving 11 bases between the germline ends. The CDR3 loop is CASRQVLGTDTQYF. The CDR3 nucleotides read TGCGCCAGCAGGCAGGTATTGGGCACAGATACGCAGTATTTT.

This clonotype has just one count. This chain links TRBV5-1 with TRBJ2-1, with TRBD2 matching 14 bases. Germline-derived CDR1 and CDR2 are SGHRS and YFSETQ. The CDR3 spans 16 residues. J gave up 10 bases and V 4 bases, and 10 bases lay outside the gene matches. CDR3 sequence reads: CASSGVTSGGANEQFF. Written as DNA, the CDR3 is TGCGCCAGCAGCGGCGTGACTAGCGGGGGGGCCAACGAGCAGTTCTTC.

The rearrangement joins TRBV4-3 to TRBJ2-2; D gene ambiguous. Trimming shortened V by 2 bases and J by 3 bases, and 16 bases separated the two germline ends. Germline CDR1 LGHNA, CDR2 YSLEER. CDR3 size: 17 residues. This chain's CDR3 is CASSQRFGKQYTGELFF. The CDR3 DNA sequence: TGCGCCAGCAGCCAAAGATTTGGCAAGCAGTACACCGGGGAGCTGTTTTTT.

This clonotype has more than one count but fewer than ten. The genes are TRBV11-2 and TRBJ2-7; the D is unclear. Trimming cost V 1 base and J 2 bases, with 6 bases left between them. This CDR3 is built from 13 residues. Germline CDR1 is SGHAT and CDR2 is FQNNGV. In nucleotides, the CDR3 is TGTGCCAGCAGCTTAGGAGCGACCTACGAGCAGTACTTC. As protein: CASSLGATYEQYF.

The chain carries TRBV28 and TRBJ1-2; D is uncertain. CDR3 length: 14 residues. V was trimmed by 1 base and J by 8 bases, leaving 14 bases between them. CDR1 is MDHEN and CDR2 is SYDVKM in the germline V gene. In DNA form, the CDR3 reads TGTGCCAGCAGTTTATCCCGACCGATACAGGGCTACACCTTC. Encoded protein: CASSLSRPIQGYTF.

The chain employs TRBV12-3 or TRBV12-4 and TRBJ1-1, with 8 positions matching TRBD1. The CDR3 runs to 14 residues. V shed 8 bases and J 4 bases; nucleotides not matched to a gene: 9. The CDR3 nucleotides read TGTGCCAGCGCTCCCAGGGGGCGAGGCACTGAAGCTTTCTTT. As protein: CASAPRGRGTEAFF.

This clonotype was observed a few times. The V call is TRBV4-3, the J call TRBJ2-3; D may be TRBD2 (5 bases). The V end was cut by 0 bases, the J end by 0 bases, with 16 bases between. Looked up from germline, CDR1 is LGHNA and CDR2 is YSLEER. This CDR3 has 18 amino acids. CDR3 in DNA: TGCGCCAGCAGCCAAGAGCCCTATGCGGGCACCAGCACAGATACGCAGTATTTT. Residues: CASSQEPYAGTSTDTQYF.

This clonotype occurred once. This CDR3 is CATSRASLGGTEAFF. The CDR3 bases are TGTGCCACCAGCAGAGCATCCCTCGGAGGCACTGAAGCTTTCTTT. The rearrangement links TRBV15 to TRBJ1-1; no clear D gene. V lost 1 base and J 4 bases, leaving 13 bases between the germline ends. The CDR3 contains 15 residues. Per the germline V gene, CDR1 is LNHNV and CDR2 is YYDKDF (reference sequence).

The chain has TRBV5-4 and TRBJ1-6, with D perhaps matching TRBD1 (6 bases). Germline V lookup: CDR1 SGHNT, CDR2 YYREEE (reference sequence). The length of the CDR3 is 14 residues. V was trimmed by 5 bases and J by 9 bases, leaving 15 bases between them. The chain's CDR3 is CASRSGEGISPLHF. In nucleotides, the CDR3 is TGTGCCAGCAGATCAGGGGAGGGCATTTCACCCCTCCACTTT.

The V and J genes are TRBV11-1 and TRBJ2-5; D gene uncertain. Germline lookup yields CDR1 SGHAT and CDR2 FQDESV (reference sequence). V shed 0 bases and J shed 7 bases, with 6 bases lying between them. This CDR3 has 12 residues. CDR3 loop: CASSLASGTQYF. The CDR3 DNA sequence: TGTGCCAGCAGCTTAGCGTCCGGGACCCAGTACTTC.

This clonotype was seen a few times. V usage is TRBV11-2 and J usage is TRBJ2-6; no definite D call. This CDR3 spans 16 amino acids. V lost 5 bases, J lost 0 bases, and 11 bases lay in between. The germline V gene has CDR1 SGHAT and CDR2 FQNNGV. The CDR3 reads CASSQSSVSGANVLTF. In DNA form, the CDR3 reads TGTGCCAGCAGCCAAAGCTCCGTCTCTGGGGCCAACGTCCTGACTTTC.

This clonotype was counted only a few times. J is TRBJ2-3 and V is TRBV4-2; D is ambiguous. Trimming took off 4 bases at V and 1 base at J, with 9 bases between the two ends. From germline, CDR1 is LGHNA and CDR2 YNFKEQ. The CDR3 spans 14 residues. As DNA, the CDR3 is TGTGCCAGCAGCCGCTTCCCAGGCACAGATACGCAGTATTTT. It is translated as CASSRFPGTDTQYF.

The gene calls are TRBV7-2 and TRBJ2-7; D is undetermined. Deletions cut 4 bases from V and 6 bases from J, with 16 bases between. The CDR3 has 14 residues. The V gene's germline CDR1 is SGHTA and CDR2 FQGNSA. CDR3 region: CASSSKWGTPEQYV. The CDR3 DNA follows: TGTGCCAGCAGCTCTAAATGGGGAACTCCCGAGCAGTACGTC.

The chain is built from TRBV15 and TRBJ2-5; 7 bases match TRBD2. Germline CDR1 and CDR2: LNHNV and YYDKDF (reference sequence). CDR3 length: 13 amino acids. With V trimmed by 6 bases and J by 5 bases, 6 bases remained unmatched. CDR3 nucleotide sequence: TGTGCCACCAGAGGACTAGTGGGGGAGACCCAGTACTTC. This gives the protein CATRGLVGETQYF.

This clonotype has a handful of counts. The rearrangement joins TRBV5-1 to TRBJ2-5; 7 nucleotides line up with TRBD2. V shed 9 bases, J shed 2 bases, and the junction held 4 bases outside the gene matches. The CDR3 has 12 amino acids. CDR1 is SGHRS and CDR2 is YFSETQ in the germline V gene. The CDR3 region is CAIGTTQETQYF. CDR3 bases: TGCGCCATCGGGACTACTCAAGAGACCCAGTACTTC. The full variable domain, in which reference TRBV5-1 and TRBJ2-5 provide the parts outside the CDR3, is KAGVTQTPRYLIKTRGQQVTLSCSPISGHRSVSWYQQTPGQGLQFLFEYFSETQRNKGNFPGRFSGRQFSNSRSEMNVSTLELGDSALYLCAIGTTQETQYFGPGTRLLVL.

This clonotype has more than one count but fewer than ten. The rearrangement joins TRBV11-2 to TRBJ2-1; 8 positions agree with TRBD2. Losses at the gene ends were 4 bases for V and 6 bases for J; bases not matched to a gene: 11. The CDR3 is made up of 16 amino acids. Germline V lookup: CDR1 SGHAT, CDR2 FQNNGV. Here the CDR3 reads CASSSGGRSPSNEQFF. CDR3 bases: TGTGCCAGCAGCTCGGGGGGGCGGAGTCCCTCCAATGAGCAGTTCTTC.

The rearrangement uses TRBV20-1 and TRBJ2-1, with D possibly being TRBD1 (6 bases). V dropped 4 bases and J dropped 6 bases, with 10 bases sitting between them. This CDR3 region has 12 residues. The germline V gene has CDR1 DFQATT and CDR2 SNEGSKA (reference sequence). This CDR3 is CSATGTINEQFF. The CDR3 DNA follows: TGCAGTGCTACCGGGACAATCAATGAGCAGTTCTTC.

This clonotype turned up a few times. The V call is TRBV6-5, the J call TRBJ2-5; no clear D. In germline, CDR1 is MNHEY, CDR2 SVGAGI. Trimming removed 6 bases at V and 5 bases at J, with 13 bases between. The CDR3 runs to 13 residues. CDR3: CASRNLAQETQYF. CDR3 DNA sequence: TGTGCCAGCAGGAATCTCGCGCAGGAGACCCAGTACTTC.

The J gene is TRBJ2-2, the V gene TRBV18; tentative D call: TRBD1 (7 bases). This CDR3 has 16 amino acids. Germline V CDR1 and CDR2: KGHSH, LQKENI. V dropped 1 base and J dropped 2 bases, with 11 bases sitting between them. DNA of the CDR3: TGTGCCAGCTCACCACTCCAGGGGGGTAACACCGGGGAGCTGTTTTTT. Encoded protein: CASSPLQGGNTGELFF.

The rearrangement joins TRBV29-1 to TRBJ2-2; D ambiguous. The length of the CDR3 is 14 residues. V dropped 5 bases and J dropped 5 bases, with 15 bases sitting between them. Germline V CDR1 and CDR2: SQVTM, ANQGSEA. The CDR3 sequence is CSVSSLFRTGELFF. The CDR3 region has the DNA TGCAGCGTTTCATCCCTTTTTAGAACCGGGGAGCTGTTTTTT.

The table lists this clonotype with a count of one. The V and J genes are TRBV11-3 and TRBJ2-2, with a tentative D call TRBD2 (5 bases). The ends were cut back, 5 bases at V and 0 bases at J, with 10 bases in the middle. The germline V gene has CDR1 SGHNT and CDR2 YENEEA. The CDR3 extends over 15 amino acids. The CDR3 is CASSAGIPNTGELFF. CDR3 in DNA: TGTGCCAGCAGCGCCGGGATACCGAACACCGGGGAGCTGTTTTTT. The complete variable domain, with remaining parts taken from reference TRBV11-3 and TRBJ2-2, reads EAGVVQSPRYKIIEKKQPVAFWCNPISGHNTLYWYLQNLGQGPELLIRYENEEAVDDSQLPKDRFSAERLKGVDSTLKIQPAELGDSAVYLCASSAGIPNTGELFFGEGSRLTVL.

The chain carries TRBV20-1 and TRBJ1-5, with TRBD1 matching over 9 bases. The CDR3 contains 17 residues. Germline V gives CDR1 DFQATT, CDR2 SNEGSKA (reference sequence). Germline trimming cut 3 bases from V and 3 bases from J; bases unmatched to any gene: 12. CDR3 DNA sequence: TGCAGTGCTAGCCTGACAGGGGGTGTTTCTAACAATCAGCCCCAGCATTTT. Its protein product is CSASLTGGVSNNQPQHF.

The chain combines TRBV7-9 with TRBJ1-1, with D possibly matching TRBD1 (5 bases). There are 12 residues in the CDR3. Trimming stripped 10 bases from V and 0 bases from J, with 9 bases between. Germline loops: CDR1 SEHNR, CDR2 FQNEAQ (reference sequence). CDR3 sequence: CATQGVNTEAFF. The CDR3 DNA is TGTGCCACCCAAGGGGTGAACACTGAAGCTTTCTTT.

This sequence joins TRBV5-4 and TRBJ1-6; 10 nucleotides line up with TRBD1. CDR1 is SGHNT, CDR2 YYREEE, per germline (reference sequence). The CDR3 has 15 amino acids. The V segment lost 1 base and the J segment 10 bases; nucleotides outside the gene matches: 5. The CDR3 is CASSLSGTGDSPLHF. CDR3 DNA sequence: TGTGCCAGCAGCTTGTCCGGGACAGGGGACTCACCCCTCCACTTT.